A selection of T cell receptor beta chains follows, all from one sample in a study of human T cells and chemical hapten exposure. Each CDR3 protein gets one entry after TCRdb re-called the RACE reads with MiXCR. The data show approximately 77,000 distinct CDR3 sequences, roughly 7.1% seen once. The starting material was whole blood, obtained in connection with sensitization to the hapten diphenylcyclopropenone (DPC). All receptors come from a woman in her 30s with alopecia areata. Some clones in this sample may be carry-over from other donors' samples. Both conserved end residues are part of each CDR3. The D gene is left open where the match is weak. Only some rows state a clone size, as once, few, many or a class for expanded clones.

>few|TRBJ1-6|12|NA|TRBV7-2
CASSPDNSPLHF
TGTGCCAGCAGCCCGGACAACTCACCCCTCCACTTT
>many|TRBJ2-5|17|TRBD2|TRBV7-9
CASSLDGLAGRRETQYF
TGTGCCAGCAGCTTAGACGGACTAGCGGGGAGGAGAGAGACCCAGTACTTC
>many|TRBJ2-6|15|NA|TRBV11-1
CASSFGRSGANVLTF
TGTGCCAGCAGCTTCGGAAGATCTGGGGCCAACGTCCTGACTTTC
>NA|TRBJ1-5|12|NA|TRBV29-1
CSAQDPNQPQHF
TGCAGCGCCCAGGATCCTAATCAGCCCCAGCATTTT
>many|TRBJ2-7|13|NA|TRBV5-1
CASSPGSSYEQYF
TGCGCCAGCAGCCCCGGGTCCTCCTACGAGCAGTACTTC
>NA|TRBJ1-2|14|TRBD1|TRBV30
CAWSPDRGHYGYTF
TGTGCCTGGAGTCCGGACAGGGGGCACTATGGCTACACCTTC
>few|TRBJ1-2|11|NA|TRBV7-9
CASSLDYGYTF
TGTGCCAGCAGCTTGGACTATGGCTACACCTTC
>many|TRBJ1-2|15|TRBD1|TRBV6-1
CASTVDGTAGYGYTF
TGTGCCAGCACCGTTGATGGGACAGCTGGCTATGGCTACACCTTC
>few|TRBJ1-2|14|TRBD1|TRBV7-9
CASSVGQGLYGYTF
TGTGCCAGCAGCGTGGGACAGGGGCTCTATGGCTACACCTTC
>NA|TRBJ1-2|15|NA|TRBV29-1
CSVEDTPGQSYGYTF
TGCAGCGTTGAAGATACCCCAGGGCAAAGCTATGGCTACACCTTC
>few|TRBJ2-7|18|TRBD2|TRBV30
CAWSVRSSGAPSSYEQYF
TGTGCCTGGAGTGTACGTTCGAGCGGGGCTCCGAGCTCCTACGAGCAGTACTTC
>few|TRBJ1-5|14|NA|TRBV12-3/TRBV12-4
CASSPGVPNQPQHF
TGTGCCAGCAGTCCAGGGGTCCCCAATCAGCCCCAGCATTTT
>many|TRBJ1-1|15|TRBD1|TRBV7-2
CASSFRTGGDTEAFF
TGTGCCAGCAGCTTCCGGACAGGAGGGGACACTGAAGCTTTCTTT